The source of this TCR beta chain is a study of identifying expanded T cells in peripheral blood. General observations from the study: Across healthy donors, higher total template counts meant significantly greater roughly 2-week count variance.

CDR3 length: 17 residues. In germline, CDR1 is LGHNA, CDR2 YSLEER. The trim removed 0 bases at V and 4 bases at J, leaving 4 bases unmatched. During the collection period, no donor immune events like infections were recorded. Worth noting for this clone: Its antigen is unidentified.

Data came from immunoSEQ multiplex PCR; TCRdb stores just in-frame clones and leaves some out. The data contain about 76,000 clones, roughly four fifths of them singletons. J is TRBJ2-2 and V is TRBV4-3; TRBD2 matches at 11 bases. The specimen sequenced was blood. The sequence came from a person between 18 and 69 years old in good health. For the CDR3, the DNA is TGCGCCAGCAGCCAAGATCCGGGACTAGCGGTCACCGGGGAGCTGTTTTTT. Protein: CASSQDPGLAVTGELFF.